This T cell receptor (beta chain) was documented in a study of blood T cells in healthy people across ages. The junction had 5 bases not matched to a gene; V was cut back by 6 bases and J by 3 bases. In germline, CDR1 is SQVTM, CDR2 ANQGSEA. The CDR3 totals 13 residues. There are a few counts of this clonotype. Its cognate antigen is unknown. Study outcomes and limitations: In older individuals, TCR beta diversity per million T cells was lower, falling roughly linearly with age.

Primers used in a second PCR of about 7 to 11 cycles were a sample-barcoded 5' primer and a J-beta primer mix. TCRdb ran MiXCR on the 5' RACE reads and lists one entry per CDR3 protein. This sample has hundreds of thousands of distinct CDR3 sequences, with more than 40% found just once. The chain carries TRBV29-1 and TRBJ2-7, with TRBD2 matching over 10 bases. The clonotype was recovered from a man aged 55 to 69 in good health. The specimen was blood. CDR3 region: CSVRLAGVYEQYF. The CDR3 region has the DNA TGCAGCGTGAGGCTAGCGGGGGTCTACGAGCAGTACTTC.